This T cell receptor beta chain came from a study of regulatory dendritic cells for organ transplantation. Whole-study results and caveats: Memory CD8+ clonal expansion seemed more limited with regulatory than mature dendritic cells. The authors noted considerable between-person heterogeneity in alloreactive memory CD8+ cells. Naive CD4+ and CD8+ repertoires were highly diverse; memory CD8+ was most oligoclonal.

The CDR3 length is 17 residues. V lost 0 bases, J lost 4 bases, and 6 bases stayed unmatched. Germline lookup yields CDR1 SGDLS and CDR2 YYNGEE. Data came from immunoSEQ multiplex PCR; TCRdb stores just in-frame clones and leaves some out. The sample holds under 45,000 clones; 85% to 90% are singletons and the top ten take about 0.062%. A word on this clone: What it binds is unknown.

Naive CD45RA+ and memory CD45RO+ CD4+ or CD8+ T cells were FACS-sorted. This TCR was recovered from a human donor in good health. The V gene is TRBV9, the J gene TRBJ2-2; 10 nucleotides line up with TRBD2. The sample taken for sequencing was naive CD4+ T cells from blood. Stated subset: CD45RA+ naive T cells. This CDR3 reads CASSVVPSGGLTGELFF. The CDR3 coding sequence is TGTGCCAGCAGCGTAGTGCCTAGCGGGGGTCTCACCGGGGAGCTGTTTTTT.